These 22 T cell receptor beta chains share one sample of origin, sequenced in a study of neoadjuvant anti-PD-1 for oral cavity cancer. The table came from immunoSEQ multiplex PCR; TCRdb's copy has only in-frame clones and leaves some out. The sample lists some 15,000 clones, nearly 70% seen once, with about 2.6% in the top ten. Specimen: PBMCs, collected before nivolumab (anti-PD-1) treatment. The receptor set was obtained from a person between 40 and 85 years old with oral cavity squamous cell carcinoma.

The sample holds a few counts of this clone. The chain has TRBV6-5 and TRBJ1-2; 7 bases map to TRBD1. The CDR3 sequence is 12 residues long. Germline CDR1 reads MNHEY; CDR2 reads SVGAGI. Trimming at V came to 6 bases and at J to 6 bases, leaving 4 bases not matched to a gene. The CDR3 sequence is CASSETGDGYTF. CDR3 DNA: TGTGCCAGCAGCGAAACAGGGGATGGCTACACCTTC.

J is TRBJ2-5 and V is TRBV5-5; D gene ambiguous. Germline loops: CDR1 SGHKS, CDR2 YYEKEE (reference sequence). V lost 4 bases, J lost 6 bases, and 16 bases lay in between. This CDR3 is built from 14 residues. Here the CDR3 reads CASSADWSPQTQYF. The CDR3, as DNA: TGTGCCAGCAGCGCGGATTGGTCTCCACAGACCCAGTACTTC.

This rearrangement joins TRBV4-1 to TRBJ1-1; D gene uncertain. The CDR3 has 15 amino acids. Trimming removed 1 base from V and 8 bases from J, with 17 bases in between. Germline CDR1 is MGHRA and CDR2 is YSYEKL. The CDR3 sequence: CASSQGSHPTEEAFF. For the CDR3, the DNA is TGCGCCAGCAGCCAAGGGTCTCACCCCACTGAAGAAGCTTTCTTT.

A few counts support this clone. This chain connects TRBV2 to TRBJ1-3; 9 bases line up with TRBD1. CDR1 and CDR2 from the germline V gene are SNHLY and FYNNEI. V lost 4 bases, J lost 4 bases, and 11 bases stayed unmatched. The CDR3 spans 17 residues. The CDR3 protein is CASSARGTGRAGNTIYF. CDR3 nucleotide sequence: TGTGCCAGCAGTGCCAGAGGGACAGGGAGGGCAGGAAACACCATATATTTT.

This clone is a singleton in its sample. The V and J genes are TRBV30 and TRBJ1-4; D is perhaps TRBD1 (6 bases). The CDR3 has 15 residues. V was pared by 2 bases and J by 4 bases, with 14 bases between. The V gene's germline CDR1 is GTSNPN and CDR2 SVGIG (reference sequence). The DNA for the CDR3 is TGTGCCTGGAGTACCGGACAGCTGGGTAATGAAAAACTGTTTTTT. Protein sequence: CAWSTGQLGNEKLFF.

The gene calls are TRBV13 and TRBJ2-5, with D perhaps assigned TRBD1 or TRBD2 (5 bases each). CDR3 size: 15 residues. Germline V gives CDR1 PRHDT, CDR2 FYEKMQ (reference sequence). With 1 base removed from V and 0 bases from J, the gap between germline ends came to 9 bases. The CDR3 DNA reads TGTGCCAGCAGCTTAGATGGGACGTACCAAGAGACCCAGTACTTC. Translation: CASSLDGTYQETQYF.

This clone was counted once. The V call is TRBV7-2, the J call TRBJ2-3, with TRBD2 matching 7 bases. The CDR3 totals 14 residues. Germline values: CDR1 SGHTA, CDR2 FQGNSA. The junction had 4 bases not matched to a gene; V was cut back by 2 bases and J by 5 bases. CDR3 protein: CASSLMGGIDTQYF. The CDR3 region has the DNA TGTGCCAGCAGCTTAATGGGAGGGATAGATACGCAGTATTTT.

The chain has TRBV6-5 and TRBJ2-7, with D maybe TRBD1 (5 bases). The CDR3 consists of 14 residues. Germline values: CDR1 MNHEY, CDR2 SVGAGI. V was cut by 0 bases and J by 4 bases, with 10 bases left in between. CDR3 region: CASSYSTAGYEQYF. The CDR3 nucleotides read TGTGCCAGCAGTTACTCGACAGCAGGGTACGAGCAGTACTTC.

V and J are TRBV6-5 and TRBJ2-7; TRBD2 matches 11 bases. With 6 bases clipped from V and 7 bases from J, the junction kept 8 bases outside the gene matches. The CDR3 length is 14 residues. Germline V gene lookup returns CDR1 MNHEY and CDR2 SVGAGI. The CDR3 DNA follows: TGTGCCAGCAGCCCCACTAGCGGGAGACGGGAGCAGTACTTC. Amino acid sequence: CASSPTSGRREQYF.

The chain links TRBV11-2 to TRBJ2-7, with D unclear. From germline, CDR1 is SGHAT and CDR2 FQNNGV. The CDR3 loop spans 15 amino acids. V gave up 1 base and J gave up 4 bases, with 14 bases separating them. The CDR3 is CASSLGRNPVYEQYF. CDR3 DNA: TGTGCCAGCAGCTTAGGACGGAATCCTGTATACGAGCAGTACTTC.

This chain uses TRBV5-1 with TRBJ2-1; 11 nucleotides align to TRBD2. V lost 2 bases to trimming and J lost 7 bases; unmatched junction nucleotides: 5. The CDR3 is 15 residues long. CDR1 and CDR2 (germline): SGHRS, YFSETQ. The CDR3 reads CASSLLAGEGNEQFF. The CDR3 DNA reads TGCGCCAGCAGCTTACTAGCGGGAGAGGGGAATGAGCAGTTCTTC.

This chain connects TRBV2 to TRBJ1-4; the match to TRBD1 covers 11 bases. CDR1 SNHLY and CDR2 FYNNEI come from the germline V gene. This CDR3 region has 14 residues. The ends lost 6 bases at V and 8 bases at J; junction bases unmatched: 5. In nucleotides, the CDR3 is TGTGCCAGCAGAGGGACAGGGGGACGGGAAAAACTGTTTTTT. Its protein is CASRGTGGREKLFF.

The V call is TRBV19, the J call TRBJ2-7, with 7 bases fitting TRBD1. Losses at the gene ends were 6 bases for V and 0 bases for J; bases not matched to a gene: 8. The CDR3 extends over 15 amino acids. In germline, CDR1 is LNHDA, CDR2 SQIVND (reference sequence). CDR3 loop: CASRTTGTTSYEQYF. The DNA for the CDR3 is TGTGCCAGTAGAACGACAGGGACCACCTCCTACGAGCAGTACTTC.

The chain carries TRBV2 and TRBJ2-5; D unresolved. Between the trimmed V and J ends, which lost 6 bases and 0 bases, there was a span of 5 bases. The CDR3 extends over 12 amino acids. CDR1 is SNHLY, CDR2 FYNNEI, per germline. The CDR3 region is CASSWDQETQYF. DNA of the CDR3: TGTGCCAGCAGCTGGGACCAAGAGACCCAGTACTTC.

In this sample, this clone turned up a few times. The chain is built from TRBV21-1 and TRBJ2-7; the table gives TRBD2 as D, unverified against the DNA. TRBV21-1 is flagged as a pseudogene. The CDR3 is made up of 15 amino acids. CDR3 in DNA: TGTGCCAGCAGCGGGACTAGCGGGAGGCCCTGGGAGCAGTACTTC. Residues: CASSGTSGRPWEQYF.

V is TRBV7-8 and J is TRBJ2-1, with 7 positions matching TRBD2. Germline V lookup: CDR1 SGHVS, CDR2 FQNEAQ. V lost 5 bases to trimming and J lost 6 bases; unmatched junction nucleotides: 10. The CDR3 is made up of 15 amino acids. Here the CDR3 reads CASSLGGGPSNEQFF. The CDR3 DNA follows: TGTGCCAGCAGCCTGGGGGGAGGGCCGTCCAATGAGCAGTTCTTC.

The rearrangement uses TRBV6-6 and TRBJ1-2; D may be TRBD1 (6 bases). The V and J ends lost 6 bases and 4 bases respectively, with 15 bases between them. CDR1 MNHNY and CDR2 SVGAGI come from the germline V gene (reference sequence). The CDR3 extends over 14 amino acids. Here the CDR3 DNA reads TGTGCCAGCAGAATGTACACAGGGAGCTATGGCTACACCTTC. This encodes CASRMYTGSYGYTF.

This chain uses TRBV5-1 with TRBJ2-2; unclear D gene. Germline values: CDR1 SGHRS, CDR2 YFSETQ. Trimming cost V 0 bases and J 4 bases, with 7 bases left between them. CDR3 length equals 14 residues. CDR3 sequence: CASSLGTATGELFF. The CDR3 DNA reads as TGCGCCAGCAGCTTGGGTACAGCCACCGGGGAGCTGTTTTTT.

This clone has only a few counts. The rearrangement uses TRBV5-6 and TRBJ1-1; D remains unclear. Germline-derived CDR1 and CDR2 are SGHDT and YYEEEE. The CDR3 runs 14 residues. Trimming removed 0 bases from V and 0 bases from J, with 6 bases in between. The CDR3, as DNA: TGTGCCAGCAGCTTGGGGAGAGTGAACACTGAAGCTTTCTTT. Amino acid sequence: CASSLGRVNTEAFF. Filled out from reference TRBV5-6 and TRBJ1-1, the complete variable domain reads DAGVTQSPTHLIKTRGQQVTLRCSPKSGHDTVSWYQQALGQGPQFIFQYYEEEERQRGNFPDRFSGHQFPNYSSELNVNALLLGDSALYLCASSLGRVNTEAFFGQGTRLTVV.

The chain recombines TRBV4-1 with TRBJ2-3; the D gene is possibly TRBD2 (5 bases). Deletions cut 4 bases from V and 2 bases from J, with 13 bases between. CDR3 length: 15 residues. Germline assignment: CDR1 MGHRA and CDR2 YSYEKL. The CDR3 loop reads CASSLDGVSTDTQYF. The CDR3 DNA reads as TGCGCCAGCAGCCTCGACGGGGTCTCCACAGATACGCAGTATTTT.

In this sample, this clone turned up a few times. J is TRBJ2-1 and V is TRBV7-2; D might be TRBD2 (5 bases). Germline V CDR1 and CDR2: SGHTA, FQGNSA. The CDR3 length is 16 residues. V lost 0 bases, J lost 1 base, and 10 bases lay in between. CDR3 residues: CASSLAASSSYNEQFF. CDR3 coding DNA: TGTGCCAGCAGCTTAGCCGCTAGCAGTTCCTACAATGAGCAGTTCTTC.

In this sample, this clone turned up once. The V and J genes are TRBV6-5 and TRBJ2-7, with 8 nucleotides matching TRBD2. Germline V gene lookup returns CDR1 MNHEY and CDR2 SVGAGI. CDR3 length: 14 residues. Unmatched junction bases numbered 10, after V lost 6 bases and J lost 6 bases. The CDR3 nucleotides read TGTGCCAGCAGCTCAGAGCGGGAGCGGGTCGAGCAGTACTTC. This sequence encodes CASSSERERVEQYF.